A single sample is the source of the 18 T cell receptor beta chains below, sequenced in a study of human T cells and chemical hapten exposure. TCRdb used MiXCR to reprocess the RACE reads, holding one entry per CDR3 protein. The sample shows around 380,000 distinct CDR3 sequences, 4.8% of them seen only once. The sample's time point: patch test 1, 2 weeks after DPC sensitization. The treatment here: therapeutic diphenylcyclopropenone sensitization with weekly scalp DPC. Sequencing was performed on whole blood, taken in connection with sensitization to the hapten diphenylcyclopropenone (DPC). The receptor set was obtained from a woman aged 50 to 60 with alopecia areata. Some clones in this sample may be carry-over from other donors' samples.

CDR3 loop: CASSVSGTRVDEQFF. In DNA, the CDR3 is TGTGCCAGCAGCGTAAGTGGGACTAGAGTCGATGAGCAGTTCTTC. The gene calls are TRBV9 and TRBJ2-1; 8 bases line up with TRBD2. With 1 base clipped from V and 8 bases from J, the junction kept 8 bases outside the gene matches. This CDR3 has 15 amino acids. CDR1 is SGDLS, CDR2 YYNGEE, per germline.

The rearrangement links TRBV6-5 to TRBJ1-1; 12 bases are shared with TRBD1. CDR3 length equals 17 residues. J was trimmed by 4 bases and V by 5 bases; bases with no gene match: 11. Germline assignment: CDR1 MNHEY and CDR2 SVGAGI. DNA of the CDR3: TGTGCCAGCAGTGGCATATGGGACAGGGGGCAGGGCACTGAAGCTTTCTTT. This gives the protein CASSGIWDRGQGTEAFF.

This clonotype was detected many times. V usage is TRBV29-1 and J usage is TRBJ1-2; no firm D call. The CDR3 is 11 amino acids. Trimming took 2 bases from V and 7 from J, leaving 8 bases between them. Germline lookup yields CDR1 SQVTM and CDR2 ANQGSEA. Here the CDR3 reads CSVENSRGYTF. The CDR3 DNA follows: TGCAGCGTTGAAAACAGTCGTGGCTACACCTTC. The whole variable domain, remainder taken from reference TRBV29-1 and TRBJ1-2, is SAVISQKPSRDICQRGTSLTIQCQVDSQVTMMFWYRQQPGQSLTLIATANQGSEATYESGFVIDKFPISRPNLTFSTLTVSNMSPEDSSIYLCSVENSRGYTFGSGTRLTVV.

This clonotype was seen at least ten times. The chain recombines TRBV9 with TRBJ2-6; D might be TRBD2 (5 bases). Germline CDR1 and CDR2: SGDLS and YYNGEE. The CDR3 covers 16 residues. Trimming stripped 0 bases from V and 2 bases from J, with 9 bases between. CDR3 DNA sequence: TGTGCCAGCAGCGTAGGATCCGGGACTGGGGCCAACGTCCTGACTTTC. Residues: CASSVGSGTGANVLTF.

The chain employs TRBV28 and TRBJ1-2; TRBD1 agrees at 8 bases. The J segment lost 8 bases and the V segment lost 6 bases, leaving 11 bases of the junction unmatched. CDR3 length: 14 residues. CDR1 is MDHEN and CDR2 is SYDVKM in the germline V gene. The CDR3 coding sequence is TGTGCCAGCAGGGAACACGGGACAGGAAAGGGCTACACCTTC. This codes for CASREHGTGKGYTF.

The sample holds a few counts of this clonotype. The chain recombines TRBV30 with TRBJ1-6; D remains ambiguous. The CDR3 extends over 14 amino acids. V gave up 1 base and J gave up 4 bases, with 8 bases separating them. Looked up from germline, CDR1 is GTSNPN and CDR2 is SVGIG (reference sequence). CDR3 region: CAWSEADYNSPLHF. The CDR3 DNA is TGTGCCTGGAGTGAGGCAGATTATAATTCACCCCTCCACTTT.

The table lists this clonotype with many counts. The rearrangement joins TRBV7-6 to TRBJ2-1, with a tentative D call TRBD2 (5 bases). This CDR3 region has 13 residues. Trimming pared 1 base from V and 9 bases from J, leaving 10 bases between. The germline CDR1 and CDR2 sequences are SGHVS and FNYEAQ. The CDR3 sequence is CASSLVRGGEQFF. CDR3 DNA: TGTGCCAGCAGCTTAGTTCGGGGTGGTGAGCAGTTCTTC.

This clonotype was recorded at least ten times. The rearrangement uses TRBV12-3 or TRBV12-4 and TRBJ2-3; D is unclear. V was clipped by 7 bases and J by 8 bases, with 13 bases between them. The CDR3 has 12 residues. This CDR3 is CASTSGRSTQYF. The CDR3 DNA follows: TGTGCCAGCACTTCCGGACGGAGTACGCAGTATTTT.

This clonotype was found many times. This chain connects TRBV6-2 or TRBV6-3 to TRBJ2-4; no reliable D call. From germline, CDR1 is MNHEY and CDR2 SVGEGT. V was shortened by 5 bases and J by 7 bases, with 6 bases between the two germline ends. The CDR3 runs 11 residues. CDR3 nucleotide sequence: TGTGCCAGCAGTCCTGGGAACATTCAGTACTTC. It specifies CASSPGNIQYF.

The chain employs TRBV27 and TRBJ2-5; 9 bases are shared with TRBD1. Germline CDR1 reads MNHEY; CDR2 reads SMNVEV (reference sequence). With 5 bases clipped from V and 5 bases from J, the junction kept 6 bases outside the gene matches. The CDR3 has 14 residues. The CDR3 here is CASSPLGTGETQYF. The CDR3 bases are TGTGCCAGCAGTCCCCTTGGGACAGGGGAGACCCAGTACTTC.

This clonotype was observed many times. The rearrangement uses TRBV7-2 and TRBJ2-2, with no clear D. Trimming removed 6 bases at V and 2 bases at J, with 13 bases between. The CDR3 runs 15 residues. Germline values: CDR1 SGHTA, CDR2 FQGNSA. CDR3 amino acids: CASRATRLNTGELFF. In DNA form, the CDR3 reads TGTGCCAGCAGAGCCACTCGGCTCAACACCGGGGAGCTGTTTTTT.

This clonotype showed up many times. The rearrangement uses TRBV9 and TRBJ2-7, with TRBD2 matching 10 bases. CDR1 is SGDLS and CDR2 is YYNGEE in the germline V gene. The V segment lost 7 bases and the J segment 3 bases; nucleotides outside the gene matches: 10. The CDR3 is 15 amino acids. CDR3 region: CASSEGASGSYEQYF. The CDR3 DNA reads TGTGCCAGCTCGGAGGGGGCTAGCGGGAGCTACGAGCAGTACTTC.

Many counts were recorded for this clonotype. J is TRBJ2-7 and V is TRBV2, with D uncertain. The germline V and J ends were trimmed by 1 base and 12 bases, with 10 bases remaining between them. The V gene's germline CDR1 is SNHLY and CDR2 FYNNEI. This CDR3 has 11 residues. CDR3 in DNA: TGTGCCAGCAGTGAAGGGGGTCTACGGTACTTC. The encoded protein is CASSEGGLRYF. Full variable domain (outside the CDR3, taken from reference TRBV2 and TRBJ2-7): EPEVTQTPSHQVTQMGQEVILRCVPISNHLYFYWYRQILGQKVEFLVSFYNNEISEKSEIFDDQFSVERPDGSNFTLKIRSTKLEDSAMYFCASSEGGLRYFGPGTRLTVT.

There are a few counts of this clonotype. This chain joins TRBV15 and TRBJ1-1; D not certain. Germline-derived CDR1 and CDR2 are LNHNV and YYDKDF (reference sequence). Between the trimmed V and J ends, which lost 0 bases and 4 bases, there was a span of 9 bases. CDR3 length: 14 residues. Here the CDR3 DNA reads TGTGCCACCAGCAGAGACTCGTGGGGCACTGAAGCTTTCTTT. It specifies CATSRDSWGTEAFF.

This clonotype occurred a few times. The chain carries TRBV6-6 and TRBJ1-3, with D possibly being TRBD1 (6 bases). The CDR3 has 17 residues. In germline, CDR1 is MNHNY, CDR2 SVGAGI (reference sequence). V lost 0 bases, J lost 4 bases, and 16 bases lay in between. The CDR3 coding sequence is TGTGCCAGCAGTTACTCCCCCGCAGGGGAGTCCGGAAACACCATATATTTT. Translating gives CASSYSPAGESGNTIYF.

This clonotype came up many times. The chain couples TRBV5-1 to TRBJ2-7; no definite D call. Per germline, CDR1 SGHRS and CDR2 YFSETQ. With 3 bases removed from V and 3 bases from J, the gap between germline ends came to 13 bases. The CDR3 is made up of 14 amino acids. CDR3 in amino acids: CASSWVTDGYEQYF. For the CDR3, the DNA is TGCGCCAGCAGCTGGGTGACTGACGGCTACGAGCAGTACTTC.

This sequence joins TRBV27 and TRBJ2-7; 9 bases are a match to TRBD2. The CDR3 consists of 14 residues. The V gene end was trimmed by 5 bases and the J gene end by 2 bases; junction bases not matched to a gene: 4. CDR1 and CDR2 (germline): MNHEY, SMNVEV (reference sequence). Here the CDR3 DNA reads TGTGCCAGCAGTCGGGCGGGGGGGACCTACGAGCAGTACTTC. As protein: CASSRAGGTYEQYF.

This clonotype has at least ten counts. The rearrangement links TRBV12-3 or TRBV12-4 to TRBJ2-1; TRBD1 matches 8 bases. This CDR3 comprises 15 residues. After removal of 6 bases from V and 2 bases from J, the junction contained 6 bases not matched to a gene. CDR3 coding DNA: TGTGCCAGCAGCCCTGGACAGGGAACCTACAATGAGCAGTTCTTC. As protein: CASSPGQGTYNEQFF.